Sequencing of this TCR beta chain was carried out in a study of T cells in tuberculosis. At the level of the study: PBMC were archived before or within 7 days of starting treatment. Overall study results and limits: Active tuberculosis alpha repertoires lay closer to GMM-specific TCRs than controls'. Samples were chosen by availability of cryopreserved specimens. The TCR-beta difference was not significant; alpha differences partly reflected length.

Time point defined: new active TB diagnosis, blood taken before or within 7 days of starting treatment. Produced via immunoSEQ multiplex PCR; TCRdb's table is partial and in-frame only. Of about 40,000 clones in the sample, around 94% are singletons; the top ten hold around 4.2%. On this clone itself: Its antigen is currently unknown.

The germline V gene encodes CDR1 MDHEN and CDR2 SYDVKM. V was clipped by 4 bases and J by 0 bases, with 19 bases between them. CDR3 length: 18 amino acids. This clonotype was sampled from an adult with tuberculosis. The rearrangement joins TRBV28 to TRBJ2-1, with TRBD2 as a possible D gene (6 bases). Sequenced here: PBMCs, sampled at tuberculosis diagnosis. The CDR3 here is CASSYPRDGDRSYNEQFF. CDR3 sequence (DNA): TGTGCCAGCAGTTACCCGCGGGACGGGGATCGCTCCTACAATGAGCAGTTCTTC. Filled out from reference TRBV28 and TRBJ2-1, the complete variable domain reads DVKVTQSSRYLVKRTGEKVFLECVQDMDHENMFWYRQDPGLGLRLIYFSYDVKMKEKGDIPEGYSVSREKKERFSLILESASTNQTSMYLCASSYPRDGDRSYNEQFFGPGTRLTVL.